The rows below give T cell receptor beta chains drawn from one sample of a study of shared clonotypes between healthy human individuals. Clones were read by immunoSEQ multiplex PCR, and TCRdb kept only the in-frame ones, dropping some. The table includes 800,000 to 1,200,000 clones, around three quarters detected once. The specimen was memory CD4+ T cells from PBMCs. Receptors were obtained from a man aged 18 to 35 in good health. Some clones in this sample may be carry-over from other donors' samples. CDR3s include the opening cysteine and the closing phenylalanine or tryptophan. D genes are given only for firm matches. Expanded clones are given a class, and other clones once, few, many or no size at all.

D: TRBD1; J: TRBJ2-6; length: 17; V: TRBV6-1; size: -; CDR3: CASSGTGYLSGANVLTF; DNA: TGTGCCAGCAGTGGGACAGGGTACCTCTCTGGGGCCAACGTCCTGACTTTC
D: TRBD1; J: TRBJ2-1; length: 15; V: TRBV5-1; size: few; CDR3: CASSLGTGALNEQFF; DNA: TGCGCCAGCAGCTTGGGGACAGGGGCACTGAATGAGCAGTTCTTC
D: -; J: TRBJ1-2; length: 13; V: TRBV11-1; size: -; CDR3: CASSLDSAGGYTF; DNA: TGTGCCAGCAGCTTAGATTCGGCGGGTGGCTACACCTTC
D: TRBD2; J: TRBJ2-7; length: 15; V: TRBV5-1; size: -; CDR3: CASSLSGISSYEQYF; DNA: TGCGCCAGCAGCCTGAGCGGGATTAGCTCCTACGAGCAGTACTTC
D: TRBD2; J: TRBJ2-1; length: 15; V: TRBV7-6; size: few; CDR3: CASSSLAVAYNEQFF; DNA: TGTGCCAGCAGCTCACTAGCGGTGGCCTACAATGAGCAGTTCTTC
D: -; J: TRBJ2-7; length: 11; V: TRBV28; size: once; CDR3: CASSGSYEQYF; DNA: TGTGCCAGCTCGGGGTCGTACGAGCAGTACTTC
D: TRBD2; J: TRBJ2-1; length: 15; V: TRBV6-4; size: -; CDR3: CASSDDAGGQDEQFF; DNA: TGTGCCAGCAGTGACGACGCGGGAGGGCAGGATGAGCAGTTCTTC
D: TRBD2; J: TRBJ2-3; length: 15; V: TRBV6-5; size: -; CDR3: CASSLRGTLGDTQYF; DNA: TGTGCCAGCAGTCTGCGGGGGACCTTAGGGGATACGCAGTATTTT
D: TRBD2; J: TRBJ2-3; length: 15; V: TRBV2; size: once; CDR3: CASIAAGVRTDTQYF; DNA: TGTGCCAGCATAGCGGCGGGAGTGAGGACAGATACGCAGTATTTT
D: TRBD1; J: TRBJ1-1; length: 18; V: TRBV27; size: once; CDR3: CASSFLSPTGHMNTEAFF; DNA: TGTGCCAGCAGCTTTCTCTCCCCGACAGGGCACATGAACACTGAAGCTTTCTTT
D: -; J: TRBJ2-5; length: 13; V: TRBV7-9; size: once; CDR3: CASSPRGTETQYF; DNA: TGTGCCAGCAGCCCTCGCGGGACAGAGACCCAGTACTTC
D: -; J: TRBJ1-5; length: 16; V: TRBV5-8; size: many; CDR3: CASSFNPGPSNQPQHF; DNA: TGTGCCAGCAGCTTCAACCCAGGCCCGAGCAATCAGCCCCAGCATTTT
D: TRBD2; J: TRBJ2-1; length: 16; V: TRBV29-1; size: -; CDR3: CSVDSRQGGVYNEQFF; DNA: TGCAGCGTTGATTCTCGGCAGGGAGGGGTCTACAATGAGCAGTTCTTC
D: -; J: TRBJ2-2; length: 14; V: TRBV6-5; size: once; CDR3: CASSSRSASGELFF; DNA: TGTGCCAGCAGTTCCCGGAGCGCCAGCGGGGAGCTGTTTTTT
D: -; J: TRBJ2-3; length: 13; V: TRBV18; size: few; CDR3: CASSPRGPDTQYF; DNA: TGTGCCAGCTCACCACGTGGACCAGATACGCAGTATTTT
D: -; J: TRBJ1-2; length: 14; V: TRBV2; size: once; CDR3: CASNQYPPGTGYTF; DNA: TGTGCCAGCAATCAATACCCGCCGGGTACCGGCTACACCTTC
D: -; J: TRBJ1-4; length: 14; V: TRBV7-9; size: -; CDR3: CASSSDGYNEKLFF; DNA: TGTGCCAGCAGCTCAGACGGTTACAATGAAAAACTGTTTTTT
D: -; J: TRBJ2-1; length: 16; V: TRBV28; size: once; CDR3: CASSSRVAASYNEQFF; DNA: TGTGCCAGCAGTTCCCGGGTAGCGGCCTCCTACAATGAGCAGTTCTTC
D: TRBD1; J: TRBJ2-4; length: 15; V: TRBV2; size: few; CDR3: CASRKQGVSKNIQYF; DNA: TGTGCCAGCCGTAAACAGGGGGTATCAAAAAACATTCAGTACTTC
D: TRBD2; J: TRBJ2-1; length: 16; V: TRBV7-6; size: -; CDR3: CASSLIPTSAYNEQFF; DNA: TGTGCCAGCAGCTTAATCCCGACTAGCGCCTACAATGAGCAGTTCTTC
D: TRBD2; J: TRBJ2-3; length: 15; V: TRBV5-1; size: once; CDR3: CASSSTSGRKDTQYF; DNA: TGCGCCAGCAGCTCGACTAGCGGGAGAAAAGATACGCAGTATTTT
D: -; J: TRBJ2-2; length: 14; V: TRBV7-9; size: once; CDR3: CASSPQGNTGELFF; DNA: TGTGCCAGCAGCCCCCAGGGGAATACCGGGGAGCTGTTTTTT
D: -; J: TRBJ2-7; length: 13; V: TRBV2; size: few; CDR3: CASRPSLLREQYF; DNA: TGTGCCAGCAGGCCCTCCCTCTTACGGGAGCAGTACTTC
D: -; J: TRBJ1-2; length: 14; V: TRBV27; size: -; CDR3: CASRGRTSGYGYTF; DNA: TGTGCCAGCAGGGGCAGAACCTCTGGCTATGGCTACACCTTC
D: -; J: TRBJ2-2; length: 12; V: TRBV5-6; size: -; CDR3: CASTLGGGELFF; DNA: TGTGCCAGCACCTTAGGGGGCGGGGAGCTGTTTTTT
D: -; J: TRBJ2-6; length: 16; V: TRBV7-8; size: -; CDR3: CASSLAEVSGANVLTF; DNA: TGTGCCAGCAGCTTAGCGGAGGTCTCTGGGGCCAACGTCCTGACTTTC
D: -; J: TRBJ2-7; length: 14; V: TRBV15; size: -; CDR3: CATSRGGQSYEQYF; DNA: TGTGCCACCAGCAGAGGAGGACAGTCCTACGAGCAGTACTTC
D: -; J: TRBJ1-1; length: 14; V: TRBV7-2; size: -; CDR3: CASKSGTVNTEAFF; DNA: TGTGCCAGCAAATCCGGGACGGTGAACACTGAAGCTTTCTTT
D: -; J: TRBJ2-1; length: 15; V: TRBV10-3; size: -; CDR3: CAISESGGSWDEQFF; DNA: TGTGCCATCAGTGAGTCGGGTGGGAGTTGGGATGAGCAGTTCTTC
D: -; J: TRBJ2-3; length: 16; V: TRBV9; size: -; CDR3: CASSAEGDYTIFTQYF; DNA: TGTGCCAGCAGCGCGGAGGGGGACTATACCATTTTTACGCAGTATTTT
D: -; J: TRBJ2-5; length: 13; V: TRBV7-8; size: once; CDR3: CASSPGGEETQYF; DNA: TGTGCCAGCAGTCCCGGCGGGGAGGAGACCCAGTACTTC
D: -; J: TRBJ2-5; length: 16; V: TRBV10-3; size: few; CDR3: CAISEPTTRGWGTQYF; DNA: TGTGCCATCAGTGAGCCGACTACTAGGGGTTGGGGGACCCAGTACTTC
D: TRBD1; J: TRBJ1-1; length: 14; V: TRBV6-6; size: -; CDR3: CASSQGAWDTEAFF; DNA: TGTGCCAGCAGTCAGGGGGCGTGGGACACTGAAGCTTTCTTT
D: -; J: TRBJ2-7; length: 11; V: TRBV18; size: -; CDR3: CASSPGLEQYF; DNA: TGTGCCAGCTCCCCAGGTCTCGAGCAGTACTTC
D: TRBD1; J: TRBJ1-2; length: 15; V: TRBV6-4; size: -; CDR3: CASRRTGQHNYGYTF; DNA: TGTGCCAGCCGGAGGACGGGACAGCATAACTATGGCTACACCTTC
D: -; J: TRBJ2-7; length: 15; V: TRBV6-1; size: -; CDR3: CASSGRVAASYEQYF; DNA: TGTGCCAGCAGTGGGAGAGTGGCGGCCTCCTACGAGCAGTACTTC
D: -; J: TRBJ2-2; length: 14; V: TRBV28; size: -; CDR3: CASSSSAGNRELFF; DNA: TGTGCCAGCAGTTCGTCCGCGGGGAACAGGGAGCTGTTTTTT
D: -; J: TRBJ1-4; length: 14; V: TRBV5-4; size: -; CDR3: CASSFGRFNEKLFF; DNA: TGTGCCAGCAGCTTTGGACGGTTTAATGAAAAACTGTTTTTT
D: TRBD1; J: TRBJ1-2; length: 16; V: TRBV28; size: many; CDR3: CASSSSGTGRMYGYTF; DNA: TGTGCCAGCAGTTCATCCGGGACAGGGAGAATGTATGGCTACACCTTC
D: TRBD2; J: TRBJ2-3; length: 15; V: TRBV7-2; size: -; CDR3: CASSLAGGLSDTQYF; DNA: TGTGCCAGCAGCTTAGCGGGAGGGCTATCAGATACGCAGTATTTT
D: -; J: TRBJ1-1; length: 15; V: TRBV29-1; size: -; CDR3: CSAQSGWGMNTEAFF; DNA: TGCAGCGCGCAAAGCGGGTGGGGGATGAACACTGAAGCTTTCTTT
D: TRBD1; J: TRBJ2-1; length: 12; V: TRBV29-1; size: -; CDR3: CSALGQGFRPFF; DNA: TGCAGCGCCCTGGGACAGGGGTTCCGCCCGTTCTTC
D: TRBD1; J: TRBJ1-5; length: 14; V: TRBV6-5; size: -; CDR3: CASQRQGRTQPQHF; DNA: TGTGCCAGCCAGCGACAGGGTCGTACGCAGCCCCAGCATTTT
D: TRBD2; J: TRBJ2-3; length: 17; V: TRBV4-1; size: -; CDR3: CASSQEGGGLGADTQYF; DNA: TGCGCCAGCAGCCAAGAAGGGGGGGGACTAGGGGCAGATACGCAGTATTTT
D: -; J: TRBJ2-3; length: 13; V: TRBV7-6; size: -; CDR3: CASSRGLTDTQYF; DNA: TGTGCCAGCAGCAGGGGGTTGACAGATACGCAGTATTTT
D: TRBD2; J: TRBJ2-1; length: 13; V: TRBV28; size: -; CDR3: CASSLPHSGEQFF; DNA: TGTGCCAGCAGTTTACCCCATAGCGGGGAGCAGTTCTTC
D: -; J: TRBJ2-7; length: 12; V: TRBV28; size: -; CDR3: CASSPLTYEQYF; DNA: TGTGCCAGCAGTCCCCTCACCTACGAGCAGTACTTC
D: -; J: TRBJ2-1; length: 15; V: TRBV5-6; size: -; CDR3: CASSPDQSSYNEQFF; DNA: TGTGCCAGCAGCCCGGACCAGAGCTCCTACAATGAGCAGTTCTTC
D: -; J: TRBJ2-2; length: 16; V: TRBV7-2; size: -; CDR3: CASTLLPGLNTGELFF; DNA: TGTGCCAGCACCCTCCTCCCGGGGCTGAACACCGGGGAGCTGTTTTTT
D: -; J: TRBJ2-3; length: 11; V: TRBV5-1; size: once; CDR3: CASSQADTQYF; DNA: TGCGCCAGCAGTCAGGCAGATACGCAGTATTTT
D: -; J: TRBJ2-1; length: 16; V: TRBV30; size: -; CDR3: CAWSGGRVPVYNEQFF; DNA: TGTGCCTGGAGTGGAGGGCGGGTGCCGGTCTACAATGAGCAGTTCTTC
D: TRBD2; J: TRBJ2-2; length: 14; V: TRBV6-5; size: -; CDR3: CATYRGRSTGELFF; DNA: TGTGCCACCTATCGCGGGAGGAGCACCGGGGAGCTGTTTTTT